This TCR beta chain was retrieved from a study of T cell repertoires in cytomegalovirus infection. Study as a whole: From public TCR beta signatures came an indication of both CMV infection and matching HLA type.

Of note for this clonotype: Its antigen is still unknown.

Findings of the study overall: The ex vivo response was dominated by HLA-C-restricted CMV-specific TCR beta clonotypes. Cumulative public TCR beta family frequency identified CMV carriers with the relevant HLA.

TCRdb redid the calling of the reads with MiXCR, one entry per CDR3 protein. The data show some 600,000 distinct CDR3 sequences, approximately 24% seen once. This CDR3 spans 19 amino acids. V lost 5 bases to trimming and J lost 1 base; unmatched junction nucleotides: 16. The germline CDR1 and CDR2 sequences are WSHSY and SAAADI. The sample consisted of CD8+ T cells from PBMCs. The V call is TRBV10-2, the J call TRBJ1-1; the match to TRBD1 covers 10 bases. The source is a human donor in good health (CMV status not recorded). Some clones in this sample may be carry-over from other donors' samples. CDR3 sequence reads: CASSRPRTGGYPANTEAFF. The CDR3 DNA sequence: TGCGCCAGCAGTCGCCCCCGGACAGGGGGTTATCCGGCGAACACTGAAGCTTTCTTT.